The text below deals with one T cell receptor (beta chain). The antigen remains undetermined. The sample is drawn from a study of cytomegalovirus exposure and HLA in healthy donors. PCR amplification relied on 60 Vbeta primers (plus 13 Jbeta primers). Produced via immunoSEQ multiplex PCR; TCRdb's table is partial and in-frame only. The repertoire consists of 150,000 to 160,000 clones, with roughly 72% occurring once and the leading ten covering 2% to 2.5%. The study's findings and limits: Later on, a genetic analysis was performed. It linked a missense variant in DCLRE1C with V- and J-gene trimming of TCR beta. In a later analysis, an Asian-associated ancestry cluster reportedly showed fewer N-insertions than the approximately 640-donor mean. Most TCR beta V segments were productive about 87% or about 30% of the time in an earlier analysis.

The CDR3 spans 18 residues. The trim removed 0 bases at V and 0 bases at J, leaving 3 bases unmatched. Germline CDR1 reads SGDLS; CDR2 reads YYNGEE. At the time of sampling, donors were nominally healthy, though unrecorded immune exposures were likely. This clonotype was sampled from a man aged 25-40 years in good health and CMV-seronegative. V usage is TRBV9 and J usage is TRBJ2-1; 13 nucleotides align to TRBD2. The material sequenced was PBMCs. The DNA for the CDR3 is TGTGCCAGCAGCGTAGGACTAGCGGGGGGCCCCTCCTACAATGAGCAGTTCTTC. This codes for CASSVGLAGGPSYNEQFF.